The TCR beta chain under discussion was sequenced for a study of blood T cells in healthy people across ages (dated by TCRdb to 2013 to 2016). Study-level background: Template switching captured roughly one uniquely barcoded TCR beta cDNA molecule per two T cells in model experiments. Using deep sequencing normalized with unique cDNA molecular identifiers, the study measured how TCR beta repertoire diversity changes with age. Four age groups were formed from the donors: young (average roughly 15 years), middle-aged (approximately 40), aged (under 70) and long-lived (roughly 81). To avoid experimental bias, donors of different ages were distributed randomly across sequencing lanes. For two donors (one aged 18 to 29 and one aged 80 or older), the study analyzed two additional independent replicas of 1 million unique cDNA reads from the same blood draw. The investigation overall reported the following: Observed TCR beta diversity correlated strongly with the percentage of naive T cells measured by flow cytometry. Observed TCR beta diversity per million T cells fell roughly linearly with age, and a significant reduction was already apparent by age about 38. Total diversity estimates from one million sequenced T cells were considered lower bounds and underestimates. Compared with the aged group, the long-lived group had more naive CD4+ T cells, fewer expanded clones and increased TCR diversity, suggesting age selection. Because the CMV infection status of the donors was unknown, age-related changes in expanded clonotypes may potentially have been confounded. Since profiling was done on bulk unsorted PBMCs, naive and antigen-experienced compartments could not be conclusively compared.

The library came from 5' RACE. The sequencer was an Illumina HiSeq 2500. The second PCR ran for about 6 to 11 cycles and used a J-beta primer mix along with a sample-barcoded 5' primer. A template-switch 5' adaptor carrying 12 random nucleotides introduced a unique molecular identifier onto each TCR beta cDNA molecule. At least 3 million CDR3-containing paired-end reads were obtained from each sample. First-strand cDNA synthesis was performed from all RNA using the Mint cDNA synthesis kit, with priming by a TRBC-specific oligonucleotide. After uracil-DNA glycosylase treatment, a first 18-cycle PCR used universal primers M1SS and BC2_uni_R on all cDNA. Turning to the authors' computational methods: Normalization of each sample was performed by random selection of 1 million high-quality reads, each carrying a distinct molecular identifier. Reads sharing molecular identifiers were discarded rather than binned into consensus sequences. MiTCR, with a Q25 quality threshold and the strictest error-elimination algorithm, was used for CDR3 identification, clonotype clustering and error correction. A nonparametric unseen species model with Euler transformation was used to estimate lower-bound total TCR beta diversity. Using fastp trimming at Q25 and MiXCR clonotype assembly, TCRdb reanalyzed the public sequencing data and kept in-frame beta chains. Records with the same CDR3 protein are collapsed into one entry carrying the most frequent genes and DNA. The V and J calls and clone size are TCRdb's, not the authors'. The sample includes 600,000 or so distinct CDR3 sequences, with roughly 43% observed a single time. The ten largest make up just under 25% of the sample.

According to the germline V gene, CDR1 reads MDHEN and CDR2 reads SYDVKM. The junction shows trimming of 2 bases on V and 5 bases on J, and the gene matches do not reach 9 bases of it. The CDR3 covers 16 residues, taking in both the cysteine and the phenylalanine. Only the CDR3 part of the read is kept: 48 bases, read in frame from the first base. The donors were a few dozen Caucasian individuals from Russia, aged roughly 6 to 100 years, who were systemically healthy. Each donor gave roughly 9.5 milliliters of peripheral blood, collected into EDTA-treated Vacutainer tubes. Ficoll-Paque density-gradient centrifugation was used to isolate PBMCs, with at least 7 million per sample. Total RNA was extracted from PBMCs with Trizol reagent, with at least 6 micrograms obtained per sample. The percentages of naive CD45RAhigh/CD27high T cells were determined by flow cytometry on a PBMC aliquot from every donor.

Note on this clonotype: Which antigen it targets is not known. Base qualities are missing; no much larger clone stands one base away.

The receptor was isolated from an elderly man in good health. Material for sequencing was blood. The V and J genes are TRBV28 and TRBJ2-1; 7 central nucleotides agree with TRBD1. The bases read TGTGCCAGCAGTTTAGGGGGCGCAGGGGGAAACAATGAGCAGTTCTTC. It codes for CASSLGGAGGNNEQFF.